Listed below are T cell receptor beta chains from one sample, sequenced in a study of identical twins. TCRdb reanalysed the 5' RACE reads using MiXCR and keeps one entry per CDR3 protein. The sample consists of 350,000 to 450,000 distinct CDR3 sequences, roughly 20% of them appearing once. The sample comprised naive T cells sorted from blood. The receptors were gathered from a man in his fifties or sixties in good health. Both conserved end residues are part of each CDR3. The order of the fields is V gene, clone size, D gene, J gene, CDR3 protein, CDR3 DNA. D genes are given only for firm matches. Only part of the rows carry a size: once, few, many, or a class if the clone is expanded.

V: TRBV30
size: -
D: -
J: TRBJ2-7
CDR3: CAWSGDSYEQYF
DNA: TGTGCCTGGAGTGGCGACAGCTACGAGCAGTACTTC

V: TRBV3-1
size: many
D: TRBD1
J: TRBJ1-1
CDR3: CASSQPRTGTSTEAFF
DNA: TGTGCCAGCAGCCAACCCCGGACAGGGACCTCCACTGAAGCTTTCTTT

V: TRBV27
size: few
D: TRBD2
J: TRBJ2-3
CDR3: CASSFLAGGQSSTDTQYF
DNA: TGTGCCAGCAGTTTCCTAGCGGGAGGCCAAAGTAGCACAGATACGCAGTATTTT

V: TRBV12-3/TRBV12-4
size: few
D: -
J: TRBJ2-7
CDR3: CASRIAASWEQYF
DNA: TGTGCCAGCAGAATTGCGGCTAGCTGGGAGCAGTACTTC

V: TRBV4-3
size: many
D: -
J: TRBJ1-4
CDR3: CASSQGQTNEKLFF
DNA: TGCGCCAGCAGCCAAGGACAAACCAATGAAAAACTGTTTTTT

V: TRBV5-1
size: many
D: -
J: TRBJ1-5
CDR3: CASSLVGGPGQPQHF
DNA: TGCGCCAGCAGCTTGGTCGGGGGCCCGGGGCAGCCCCAGCATTTT

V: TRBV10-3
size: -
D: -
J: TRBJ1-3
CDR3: CAISDSGNTIYF
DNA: TGTGCCATCAGTGATAGTGGAAACACCATATATTTT

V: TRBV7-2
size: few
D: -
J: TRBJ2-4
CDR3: CASSPPSGGAIQYF
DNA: TGTGCCAGCAGCCCCCCGTCAGGGGGGGCCATTCAGTACTTC

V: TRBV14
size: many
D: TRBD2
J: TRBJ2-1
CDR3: CASTLAGIHEQFF
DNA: TGTGCCAGCACACTAGCGGGAATACATGAGCAGTTCTTC

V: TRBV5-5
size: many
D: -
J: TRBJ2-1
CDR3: CASSLARGRYNEQFF
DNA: TGTGCCAGCAGCTTGGCCAGGGGCCGCTACAATGAGCAGTTCTTC

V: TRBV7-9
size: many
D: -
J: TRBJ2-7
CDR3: CAHAPYEQYF
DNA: TGTGCTCACGCTCCCTACGAGCAGTACTTC

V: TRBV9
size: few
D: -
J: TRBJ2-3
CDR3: CASSPRRASVTDTQYF
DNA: TGTGCCAGCAGCCCCCGGAGGGCTAGCGTTACAGATACGCAGTATTTT

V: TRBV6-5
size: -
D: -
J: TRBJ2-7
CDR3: CASSYTRNSYEQYF
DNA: TGTGCCAGCAGCTATACTCGGAACTCCTACGAGCAGTACTTC

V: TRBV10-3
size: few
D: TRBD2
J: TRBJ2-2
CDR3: CAISPAGENTGELFF
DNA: TGTGCCATCTCTCCCGCGGGAGAGAACACCGGGGAGCTGTTTTTT

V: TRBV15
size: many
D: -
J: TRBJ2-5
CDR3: CATSRDPKGSTQYF
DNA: TGTGCCACCAGCAGAGACCCCAAGGGGTCGACCCAGTACTTC

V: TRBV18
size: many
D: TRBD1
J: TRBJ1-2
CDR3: CASSPRGTADGYTF
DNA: TGTGCCAGCTCACCCCGAGGGACAGCTGATGGCTACACCTTC

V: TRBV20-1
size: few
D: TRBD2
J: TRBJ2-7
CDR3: CSPRVAAGADEQYF
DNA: TGCAGCCCCAGGGTTGCAGCGGGAGCCGACGAGCAGTACTTC

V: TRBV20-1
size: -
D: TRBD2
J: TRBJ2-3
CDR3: CSARTSRPRLADITDTQYF
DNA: TGCAGTGCTAGAACCTCTCGGCCCAGACTAGCGGACATCACAGATACGCAGTATTTT

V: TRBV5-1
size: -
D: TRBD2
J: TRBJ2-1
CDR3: CASSLGLAGVYNEQFF
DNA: TGCGCCAGCAGCTTGGGACTAGCGGGAGTGTACAATGAGCAGTTCTTC

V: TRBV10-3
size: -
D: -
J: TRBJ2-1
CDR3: CAISESGKVDDEQFF
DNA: TGTGCCATCAGTGAGTCTGGGAAGGTTGACGATGAGCAGTTCTTC

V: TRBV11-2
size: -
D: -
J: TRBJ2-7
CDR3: CASSLDNGIAEQYF
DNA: TGTGCCAGCAGCTTAGATAACGGCATTGCCGAGCAGTACTTC

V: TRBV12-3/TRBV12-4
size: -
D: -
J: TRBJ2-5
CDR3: CASSWGPEETQYF
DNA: TGTGCCAGCAGTTGGGGGCCGGAAGAGACCCAGTACTTC

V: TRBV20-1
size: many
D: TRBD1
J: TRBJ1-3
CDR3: CSAPTGGSGNTIYF
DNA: TGCAGTGCCCCAACAGGGGGCTCTGGAAACACCATATATTTT

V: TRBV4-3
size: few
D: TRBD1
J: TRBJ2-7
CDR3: CASSQDRTGAGYEQYF
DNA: TGCGCCAGCAGCCAAGATAGGACAGGGGCCGGCTACGAGCAGTACTTC

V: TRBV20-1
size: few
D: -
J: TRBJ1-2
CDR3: CSVDGVGYGYTF
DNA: TGCAGTGTGGATGGAGTGGGCTATGGCTACACCTTC

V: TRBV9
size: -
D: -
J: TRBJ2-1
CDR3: CASSVTGSPYNEQFF
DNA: TGTGCCAGCAGCGTAACAGGTAGCCCCTACAATGAGCAGTTCTTC

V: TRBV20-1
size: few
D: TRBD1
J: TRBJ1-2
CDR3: CSAQAGTGRGGYTF
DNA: TGCAGTGCCCAAGCCGGGACAGGGAGAGGGGGCTACACCTTC

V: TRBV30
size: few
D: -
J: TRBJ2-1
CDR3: CAWSYSGNEQFF
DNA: TGTGCCTGGAGCTATAGTGGGAATGAGCAGTTCTTC

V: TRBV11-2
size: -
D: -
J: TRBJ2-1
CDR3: CASSLVGGYPYNEQFF
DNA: TGTGCCAGCAGCTTAGTCGGAGGGTACCCCTACAATGAGCAGTTCTTC

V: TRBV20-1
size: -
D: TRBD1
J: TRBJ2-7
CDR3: CSASQGAYEQYF
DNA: TGCAGTGCTAGTCAGGGGGCCTACGAGCAGTACTTC

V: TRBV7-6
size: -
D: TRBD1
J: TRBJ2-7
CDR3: CATSPGQGTTKQYF
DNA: TGTGCCACCTCACCGGGACAGGGGACTACGAAGCAGTACTTC

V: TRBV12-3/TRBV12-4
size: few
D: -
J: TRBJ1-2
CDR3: CASRDKGTF
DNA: TGTGCCAGCAGGGACAAGGGCACCTTC

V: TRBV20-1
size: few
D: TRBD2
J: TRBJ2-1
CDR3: CSARDRLAGGIYNEQFF
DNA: TGCAGTGCTAGAGACCGACTAGCGGGAGGAATCTACAATGAGCAGTTCTTC

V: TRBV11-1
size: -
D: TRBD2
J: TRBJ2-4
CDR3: CASSLAPSGRAGAKNIQYF
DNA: TGTGCCAGCAGCTTAGCCCCTAGCGGGAGGGCCGGAGCCAAAAACATTCAGTACTTC

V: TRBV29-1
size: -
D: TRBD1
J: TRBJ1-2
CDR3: CSVSTGSANYGYTF
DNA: TGCAGCGTTTCGACAGGGAGTGCTAACTATGGCTACACCTTC

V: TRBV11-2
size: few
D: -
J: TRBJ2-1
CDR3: CASSLSGLIIRGEQFF
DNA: TGTGCCAGCAGCTTAAGCGGACTAATAATTCGTGGTGAGCAGTTCTTC

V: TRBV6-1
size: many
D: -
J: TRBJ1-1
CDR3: CASRVAEQGEAFF
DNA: TGTGCCAGCAGGGTCGCAGAACAGGGTGAAGCTTTCTTT

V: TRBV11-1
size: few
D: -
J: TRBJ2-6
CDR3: CASSRGPGLYSDGANVLTF
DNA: TGTGCCAGCAGCCGAGGACCAGGGCTTTACTCAGACGGGGCCAACGTCCTGACTTTC

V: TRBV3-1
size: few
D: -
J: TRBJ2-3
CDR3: CASSQDLLAVTGGTQYF
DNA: TGTGCCAGCAGCCAAGATCTTCTGGCGGTGACTGGCGGTACGCAGTATTTT

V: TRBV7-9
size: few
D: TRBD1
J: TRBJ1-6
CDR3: CASVPGQGLQYNSPLHF
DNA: TGTGCCAGCGTGCCGGGACAGGGACTTCAATATAATTCACCCCTCCACTTT

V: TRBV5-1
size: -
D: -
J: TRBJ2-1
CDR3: CASSLGDLRYNEQFF
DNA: TGCGCCAGCAGCTTGGGGGACCTTAGGTACAATGAGCAGTTCTTC

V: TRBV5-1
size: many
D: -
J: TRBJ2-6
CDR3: CASSDPSAGANVLTF
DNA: TGCGCCAGCAGCGACCCTAGCGCTGGGGCCAACGTCCTGACTTTC

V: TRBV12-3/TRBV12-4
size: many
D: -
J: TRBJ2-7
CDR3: CASRLGGSYEQYF
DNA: TGTGCCAGCAGGCTCGGGGGAAGCTACGAGCAGTACTTC

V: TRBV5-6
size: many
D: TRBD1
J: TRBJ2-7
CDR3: CASSAGQGYWYEQYF
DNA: TGTGCCAGCAGCGCGGGACAGGGATATTGGTACGAGCAGTACTTC

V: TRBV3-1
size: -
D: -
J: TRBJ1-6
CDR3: CASSHHNSPLHF
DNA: TGTGCCAGCAGCCACCATAATTCACCCCTCCACTTT

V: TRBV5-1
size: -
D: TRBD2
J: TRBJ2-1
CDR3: CASSLGLAGGSTNEQFF
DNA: TGCGCCAGCAGCTTGGGGCTAGCGGGGGGCTCAACCAATGAGCAGTTCTTC

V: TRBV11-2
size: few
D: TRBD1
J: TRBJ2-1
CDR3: CASSLVGTGPYNEQFF
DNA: TGTGCCAGCAGCTTAGTTGGGACAGGTCCCTACAATGAGCAGTTCTTC

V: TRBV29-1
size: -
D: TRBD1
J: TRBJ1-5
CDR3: CSVGQGFNQPQHF
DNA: TGCAGCGTTGGACAGGGGTTTAATCAGCCCCAGCATTTT

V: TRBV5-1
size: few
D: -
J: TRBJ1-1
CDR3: CASSVSPRTNTEAFF
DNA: TGCGCCAGCAGCGTATCGCCGCGGACGAACACTGAAGCTTTCTTT

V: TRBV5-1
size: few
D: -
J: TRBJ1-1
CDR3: CASNGDNEAFF
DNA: TGCGCCAGCAATGGGGACAATGAAGCTTTCTTT

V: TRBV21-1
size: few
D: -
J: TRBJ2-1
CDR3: CASSEGIPTRGRAKGNEQFF
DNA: TGTGCCAGCAGCGAAGGAATCCCAACTCGCGGGAGGGCCAAAGGCAATGAGCAGTTCTTC

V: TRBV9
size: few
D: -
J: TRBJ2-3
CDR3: CASSVAGRADTQYF
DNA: TGTGCCAGCAGCGTCGCAGGGCGGGCAGATACGCAGTATTTT

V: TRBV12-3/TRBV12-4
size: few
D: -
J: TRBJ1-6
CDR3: CASKDWENSPLHF
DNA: TGTGCCAGCAAAGATTGGGAAAATTCACCCCTCCACTTT

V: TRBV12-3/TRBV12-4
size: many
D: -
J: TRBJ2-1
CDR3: CASSFSEQFF
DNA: TGTGCCAGCAGTTTTAGTGAGCAGTTCTTC

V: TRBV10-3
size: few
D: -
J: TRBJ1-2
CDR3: CAISESGAGYTF
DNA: TGTGCCATCAGTGAGTCGGGGGCTGGCTACACCTTC